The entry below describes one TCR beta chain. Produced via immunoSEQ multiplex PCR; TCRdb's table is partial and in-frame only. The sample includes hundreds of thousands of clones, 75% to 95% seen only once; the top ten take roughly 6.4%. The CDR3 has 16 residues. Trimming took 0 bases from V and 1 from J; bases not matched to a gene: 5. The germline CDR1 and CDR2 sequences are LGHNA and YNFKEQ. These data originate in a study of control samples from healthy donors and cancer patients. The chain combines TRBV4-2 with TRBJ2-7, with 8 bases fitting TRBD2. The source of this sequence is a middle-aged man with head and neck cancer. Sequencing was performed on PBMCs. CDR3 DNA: TGTGCCAGCAGCCAAGACAGCGGGGGTTATTCCTACGAGCAGTACTTC. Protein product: CASSQDSGGYSYEQYF.